A single sample is the source of the 5 T cell receptor beta chains below, sequenced in a study of blood T cell repertoires in COVID-19. Assay used: immunoSEQ multiplex PCR; TCRdb lists only in-frame clones, some missing. Among roughly 55,000 clones, roughly 91% were seen once, and the ten largest hold approximately 5.9%. Sequenced sample: peripheral blood. Receptors were obtained from a man in his fifties with active COVID-19.

The chain is built from TRBV12-5 and TRBJ1-2; a weak D match, TRBD1 (6 bases). V lost 5 bases and J lost 5, with 24 bases in between. The CDR3 consists of 17 residues. The germline V gene has CDR1 LGHNT and CDR2 FRNRAP. The CDR3 region has the DNA TGTGCTAGTGGTCCCCGGGACATCCGGGGCTCCCGTTATGGCTACACCTTC. Residues: CASGPRDIRGSRYGYTF.

This chain uses TRBV9 with TRBJ2-5; the match to TRBD1 covers 9 bases. V dropped 4 bases and J dropped 2; count of bases not matched to a gene: 15. Germline CDR1 and CDR2: SGDLS and YYNGEE. The length of the CDR3 is 18 residues. The CDR3 sequence is CASSPPDRGRPNQETQYF. CDR3 coding DNA: TGTGCCAGCAGCCCACCGGACAGGGGCCGACCTAATCAAGAGACCCAGTACTTC.

This clone was seen at least ten times. The chain recombines TRBV6-6 with TRBJ1-5, with TRBD1 matching over 8 bases. The germline V gene has CDR1 MNHNY and CDR2 SVGAGI (reference sequence). V lost 5 bases and J lost 5; bases outside the gene matches: 14. The CDR3 is 17 amino acids. The CDR3 sequence is CASSRTPTGGVDQPQHF. The CDR3 DNA sequence: TGTGCCAGCAGTCGTACCCCTACAGGGGGTGTCGATCAGCCCCAGCATTTT.

The V and J genes are TRBV2 and TRBJ2-2; the D gene is possibly TRBD2 (5 bases). With 4 bases removed from V and 0 bases from J, the gap between germline ends came to 9 bases. The CDR3 loop spans 15 amino acids. CDR1 SNHLY and CDR2 FYNNEI come from the germline V gene. In nucleotides, the CDR3 is TGTGCCAGCAGTGGGGGAGCTTCGAACACCGGGGAGCTGTTTTTT. It encodes CASSGGASNTGELFF.

The rearrangement uses TRBV6-5 and TRBJ1-2; weak D call: TRBD1 (5 bases). Germline values: CDR1 MNHEY, CDR2 SVGAGI. Trimming took off 8 bases at V and 5 bases at J, with 15 bases between the two ends. The length of the CDR3 is 13 residues. In DNA form, the CDR3 reads TGTGCCAGCGCCAGGGCCCTCGAGTATGGCTACACCTTC. It translates to CASARALEYGYTF.